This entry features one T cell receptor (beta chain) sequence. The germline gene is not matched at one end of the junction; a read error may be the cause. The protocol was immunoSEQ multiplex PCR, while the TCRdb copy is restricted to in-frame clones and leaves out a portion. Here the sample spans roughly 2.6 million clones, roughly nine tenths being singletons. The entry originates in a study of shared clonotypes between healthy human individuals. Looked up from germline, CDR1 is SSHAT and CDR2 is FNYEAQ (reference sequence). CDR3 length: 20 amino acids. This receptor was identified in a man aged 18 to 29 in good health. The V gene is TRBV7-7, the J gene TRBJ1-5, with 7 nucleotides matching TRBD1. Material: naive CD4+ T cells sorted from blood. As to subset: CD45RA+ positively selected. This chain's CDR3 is CASSLPETDRVPYSNQPQHF. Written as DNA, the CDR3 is TGTGCTAGCAGCTTACCAGAGACTGACAGGGTTCCGTATAGCAATCAGCCCCAGCATTTT.